The 31 T cell receptor beta chains below all came from one sample that was sequenced in a study of blood T cell repertoires in COVID-19. Libraries were prepared by immunoSEQ multiplex PCR; TCRdb keeps only in-frame clonotypes and omits some of them. Seen here are 430,000 or so clones, roughly 88% observed once, and the top ten hold 1.5% to 2%. The sample comprised PBMCs or T cells enriched from blood (not recorded which). The receptors shown here come from a woman in her forties who had recovered from COVID-19.

A single count supports this clone. The chain carries TRBV5-1 and TRBJ2-2; 8 positions agree with TRBD2. V was clipped by 7 bases and J by 0 bases; unmatched bases: 2. The CDR3 is 14 residues long. The V gene's germline CDR1 is SGHRS and CDR2 YFSETQ. CDR3 nucleotide sequence: TGCGCCAGCCTGGGACTAGCGAACACCGGGGAGCTGTTTTTT. It encodes CASLGLANTGELFF.

Only one count was recorded for this clone. The chain joins TRBV27 to TRBJ1-5; weak D call: TRBD1 (6 bases). The CDR3 is 18 amino acids. Germline V gene lookup returns CDR1 MNHEY and CDR2 SMNVEV (reference sequence). V lost 5 bases to trimming and J lost 4 bases, with 24 bases between them. CDR3 residues: CASSPMGTQGVLNQPQHF. The DNA of the CDR3 is TGTGCCAGCAGTCCAATGGGAACACAGGGAGTTTTAAATCAGCCCCAGCATTTT.

The rearrangement uses TRBV9 and TRBJ1-3, with D tentatively TRBD1 (6 bases). CDR1 and CDR2 from the germline V gene are SGDLS and YYNGEE. V was pared by 3 bases and J by 0 bases, with 13 bases between. The CDR3 runs 16 residues. CDR3: CASSERDIISGNTIYF. The DNA for the CDR3 is TGTGCCAGCAGCGAACGGGACATTATCTCTGGAAACACCATATATTTT.

As DNA, the CDR3 is TGTGCCAGCAGTCCACGGACCGGGACTAGCGGGAGAACGACAGATACGCAGTATTTT. Protein: CASSPRTGTSGRTTDTQYF. The chain joins TRBV27 to TRBJ2-3; 14 positions match TRBD2. With V trimmed by 5 bases and J by 3 bases, 13 bases remained unmatched. CDR3 length: 19 residues. Germline assignment: CDR1 MNHEY and CDR2 SMNVEV (reference sequence).

The chain couples TRBV29-1 to TRBJ1-2; a possible D gene is TRBD1 (6 bases). Trimming took off 8 bases at V and 0 bases at J, with 16 bases between the two ends. Per the germline V gene, CDR1 is SQVTM and CDR2 is ANQGSEA. The CDR3 runs 14 residues. CDR3 loop: CSSTGGGPNYGYTF. The CDR3 nucleotides read TGCAGCTCAACTGGCGGGGGGCCTAACTATGGCTACACCTTC.

This chain joins TRBV15 and TRBJ1-6; D call uncertain. The V gene's germline CDR1 is LNHNV and CDR2 YYDKDF (reference sequence). CDR3 length equals 16 residues. Trimming took off 0 bases at V and 0 bases at J, with 6 bases between the two ends. This CDR3 reads CATSRDRSSYNSPLHF. In nucleotides, the CDR3 is TGTGCCACCAGCAGAGACCGCAGCTCCTATAATTCACCCCTCCACTTT.

The gene calls are TRBV11-3 and TRBJ1-1, with 7 bases identical to TRBD1. This CDR3 has 15 residues. The germline V gene has CDR1 SGHNT and CDR2 YENEEA. V shed 1 base, J shed 5 bases, and the junction held 7 bases outside the gene matches. CDR3 in amino acids: CASSLVGTVDTEAFF. The CDR3 bases are TGTGCCAGCAGCTTAGTCGGGACAGTTGATACTGAAGCTTTCTTT.

The V and J genes are TRBV5-1 and TRBJ2-7; TRBD2 agrees at 8 bases. The trim removed 2 bases at V and 2 bases at J, leaving 6 bases unmatched. The V gene's germline CDR1 is SGHRS and CDR2 YFSETQ. This CDR3 is 15 amino acids long. The CDR3 nucleotides are TGCGCCAGCAGCTTATATAGCGGGACCGCCTACGAGCAGTACTTC. It translates to CASSLYSGTAYEQYF.

This clone has just one count. The V call is TRBV10-3, the J call TRBJ1-2, with 9 bases that match TRBD1. The germline V gene has CDR1 ENHRY and CDR2 SYGVKD. J gave up 0 bases and V 10 bases, and 9 bases lay outside the gene matches. This CDR3 is built from 15 residues. Here the CDR3 reads CATWTGARANYGYTF. The DNA of the CDR3 is TGTGCCACCTGGACAGGGGCCCGAGCTAACTATGGCTACACCTTC.

This rearrangement joins TRBV5-1 to TRBJ2-5; no clear D gene. V was trimmed by 4 bases and J by 3 bases, leaving 10 bases between them. The germline V gene encodes CDR1 SGHRS and CDR2 YFSETQ. There are 13 residues in the CDR3. CDR3 protein: CASSATPEETQYF. Here the CDR3 DNA reads TGCGCCAGCAGCGCGACTCCGGAAGAGACCCAGTACTTC.

V usage is TRBV15 and J usage is TRBJ1-2, with unresolved D. The V and J ends lost 1 base and 2 bases respectively, with 8 bases between them. The CDR3 contains 14 residues. The germline V gene has CDR1 LNHNV and CDR2 YYDKDF (reference sequence). CDR3 DNA: TGTGCCACCAGCAGAGCCAGATCCAACTATGGCTACACCTTC. This sequence encodes CATSRARSNYGYTF.

The chain joins TRBV12-3 or TRBV12-4 to TRBJ2-1; D ambiguous. V was trimmed by 7 bases and J by 3 bases, leaving 7 bases between them. The CDR3 consists of 12 residues. The CDR3 sequence is CASTLSYNEQFF. The CDR3 nucleotides are TGTGCCAGCACCCTAAGCTACAATGAGCAGTTCTTC.

This clone was seen more than once but under ten times. The rearrangement uses TRBV10-1 and TRBJ2-3, with TRBD2 matching 7 bases. Looked up from germline, CDR1 is WNHNN and CDR2 is SYGVQD (reference sequence). The CDR3 consists of 15 residues. V lost 2 bases to trimming and J lost 0 bases; unmatched junction nucleotides: 2. CDR3 amino acids: CASSEAGLSTDTQYF. CDR3 in DNA: TGCGCCAGCAGTGAGGCGGGACTAAGCACAGATACGCAGTATTTT.

The CDR3 sequence: CASSFLGQFPYEQYF. The CDR3 region has the DNA TGCGCCAGCAGCTTTCTTGGACAGTTCCCCTACGAGCAGTACTTC. This chain joins TRBV5-1 and TRBJ2-7; D is possibly TRBD1 (6 bases). This CDR3 is built from 15 residues. Germline CDR1 and CDR2: SGHRS and YFSETQ. The V and J ends lost 2 bases and 2 bases respectively, with 14 bases between them. The full variable domain, its missing parts supplied by reference TRBV5-1 and TRBJ2-7, is KAGVTQTPRYLIKTRGQQVTLSCSPISGHRSVSWYQQTPGQGLQFLFEYFSETQRNKGNFPGRFSGRQFSNSRSEMNVSTLELGDSALYLCASSFLGQFPYEQYFGPGTRLTVT.

The chain is built from TRBV18 and TRBJ1-2, with D unclear. V lost 2 bases, J lost 8 bases, and 18 bases lay in between. There are 15 residues in the CDR3. Germline assignment: CDR1 KGHSH and CDR2 LQKENI. The CDR3 nucleotides read TGTGCCAGCTCACCAGTGGAGTCCCAAGGTGGCGGCTACACCTTC. Protein: CASSPVESQGGGYTF.

The V and J genes are TRBV2 and TRBJ2-7; D is uncertain. The V gene lost 2 bases and the J gene lost 4 bases, with 6 bases spanning the gap. This CDR3 is 12 amino acids long. Germline assignment: CDR1 SNHLY and CDR2 FYNNEI. In DNA form, the CDR3 reads TGTGCCAGCAGTGAACCTACTTACGAGCAGTACTTC. As protein: CASSEPTYEQYF.

J is TRBJ2-5 and V is TRBV9; TRBD1 matches at 10 bases. The CDR3 runs 15 residues. The junction had 7 bases not matched to a gene; V was cut back by 3 bases and J by 5 bases. The germline V gene has CDR1 SGDLS and CDR2 YYNGEE. The CDR3 is CASSDRQGAWETQYF. CDR3 DNA: TGTGCCAGCAGCGATAGACAGGGGGCTTGGGAGACCCAGTACTTC.

The chain links TRBV10-3 to TRBJ2-3, with a possible D match to TRBD1 (5 bases). The CDR3 totals 12 residues. CDR1 and CDR2 from the germline V gene are ENHRY and SYGVKD. As DNA, the CDR3 is TGTGGGAGTGGGGCTAGGTCAGATACGCAGTATTTT. Protein product: CGSGARSDTQYF.

The V gene is TRBV6-2 or TRBV6-3, the J gene TRBJ2-1; D might be TRBD1 (5 bases). V was pared by 1 base and J by 4 bases, with 11 bases between. CDR1 and CDR2 from the germline V gene are MNHEY and SVGEGT. The CDR3 is made up of 15 amino acids. The CDR3, as DNA: TGTGCCAGCAGTTACTTGACAGTTAAGTACAATGAGCAGTTCTTC. As protein: CASSYLTVKYNEQFF.

The V gene is TRBV28, the J gene TRBJ1-2; 7 nucleotides agree with TRBD1. The V and J ends lost 8 bases and 8 bases, in that order; junction bases with no gene match: 8. In germline, CDR1 is MDHEN, CDR2 SYDVKM. The CDR3 is 12 residues long. This chain's CDR3 is CASEQQGKGYTF. The CDR3 DNA sequence: TGTGCCAGCGAACAACAGGGGAAGGGCTACACCTTC.

The chain uses TRBV12-3 or TRBV12-4 and TRBJ1-1, with D unclear. V lost 4 bases to trimming and J lost 1 base, with 7 bases between them. This CDR3 is built from 13 residues. The CDR3 here is CASSSRGNTEAFF. The DNA for the CDR3 is TGTGCCAGCAGTTCCCGGGGGAACACTGAAGCTTTCTTT.

The CDR3 nucleotides are TGTGCCAGCACCCAAGGGGCTAGCACAGATACGCAGTATTTT. Protein sequence: CASTQGASTDTQYF. The chain joins TRBV7-9 to TRBJ2-3, with a weak D call TRBD1 (5 bases). The germline V gene has CDR1 SEHNR and CDR2 FQNEAQ (reference sequence). The CDR3 consists of 14 residues. V was clipped by 7 bases and J by 0 bases, with 11 bases between them.

The chain uses TRBV24-1 and TRBJ1-1; TRBD1 matches 9 bases. With 3 bases clipped from V and 6 bases from J, the junction kept 4 bases outside the gene matches. In germline, CDR1 is KGHDR, CDR2 SFDVKD. The CDR3 loop spans 14 amino acids. The CDR3 DNA is TGTGCCACCAGTGATGGGACAGGGTTCTCTGAAGCTTTCTTT. It is translated as CATSDGTGFSEAFF.

There are a few counts of this clone. The chain employs TRBV19 and TRBJ1-2; D is unresolved. This CDR3 spans 12 amino acids. Germline V gives CDR1 LNHDA, CDR2 SQIVND (reference sequence). The V gene lost 10 bases and the J gene lost 8 bases, with 17 bases spanning the gap. CDR3 in DNA: TGTGCCACCGAGGGCAGGCCGCTGGGCTACACCTTC. Amino acid sequence: CATEGRPLGYTF.

The J gene is TRBJ1-1, the V gene TRBV5-6; D possibly corresponds to TRBD1 (6 bases). The CDR3 is 17 residues long. Trimming stripped 0 bases from V and 4 bases from J, with 19 bases between. Per the germline V gene, CDR1 is SGHDT and CDR2 is YYEEEE. The CDR3 DNA reads TGTGCCAGCAGCTTGGGGGCGGGGGCGAGGGTGGTCACTGAAGCTTTCTTT. Translating gives CASSLGAGARVVTEAFF.

There are a few counts of this clone. The chain recombines TRBV12-3 or TRBV12-4 with TRBJ1-2; D remains unclear. The CDR3 is made up of 13 amino acids. Trimming stripped 7 bases from V and 0 bases from J, with 9 bases between. Here the CDR3 reads CASTEAPNYGYTF. CDR3 sequence (DNA): TGTGCCAGCACTGAGGCGCCTAACTATGGCTACACCTTC.

The chain uses TRBV5-8 and TRBJ1-2; 9 bases align to TRBD1. With 5 bases clipped from V and 13 bases from J, the junction kept 9 bases outside the gene matches. The CDR3 has 12 residues. Germline V lookup: CDR1 SGHTS, CDR2 YDEGEE. In DNA, the CDR3 is TGTGCCAGCAGTACCCTTCGGGACAGGGCCACCTTC. This encodes CASSTLRDRATF. Looking up the rest from reference TRBV5-8 and TRBJ1-2 gives the full variable domain: EAGVTQSPTHLIKTRGQQATLRCSPISGHTSVYWYQQALGLGLQFLLWYDEGEERNRGNFPPRFSGRQFPNYSSELNVNALELEDSALYLCASSTLRDRATFGSGTRLTVV.

The J gene is TRBJ1-1, the V gene TRBV6-2 or TRBV6-3; 12 bases are shared with TRBD1. The germline V gene encodes CDR1 MNHEY and CDR2 SVGEGT. The CDR3 length is 15 residues. V trimming: 5 bases; J trimming: 4 bases; junction bases outside the gene matches: 5. In nucleotides, the CDR3 is TGTGCCAGCAGTCGCGGGACAGGGGGCGTCACTGAAGCTTTCTTT. This translates into CASSRGTGGVTEAFF.

The chain combines TRBV7-2 with TRBJ2-7; 8 bases agree with TRBD1. V was pared by 6 bases and J by 2 bases, with 9 bases of the junction left unmatched. Germline CDR1 reads SGHTA; CDR2 reads FQGNSA. The CDR3 length is 15 residues. Here the CDR3 reads CASSPMTGVPYEQYF. DNA for the CDR3: TGTGCCAGCAGTCCAATGACAGGGGTCCCCTACGAGCAGTACTTC.

The chain is built from TRBV11-2 and TRBJ1-1; possible D gene TRBD1, 6 bases. Deletions cut 1 base from V and 1 base from J, with 13 bases between. CDR1 is SGHAT, CDR2 FQNNGV, per germline. The CDR3 is 16 residues long. The CDR3 DNA follows: TGTGCCAGCAGCTTAGTTTTAGGACAGCCGAACACTGAAGCTTTCTTT. It translates to CASSLVLGQPNTEAFF.

Turning to this clone: In the same sample, other DNA sequences code for this CDR3. The chain joins TRBV6-5 to TRBJ1-2; no firm D call. This CDR3 contains 11 residues. The V end lost 4 bases, the J end lost 7 bases, and 7 bases lay between the germline ends. The germline V gene encodes CDR1 MNHEY and CDR2 SVGAGI. The CDR3 region has the DNA TGTGCCAGCAGTTCCCCGGGTGGCTACACCTTC. This encodes CASSSPGGYTF.